Sequencing of this T cell receptor (beta chain) was carried out in a study of shared clonotypes between healthy human individuals. Here immunoSEQ multiplex PCR was the method, and the copy in TCRdb shows in-frame clones only, minus some. The data show about 2.3 million clones, with 80% to 95% seen just once and approximately 0.39% held by the top ten. V shed 0 bases, J shed 5 bases, and the junction held 6 bases outside the gene matches. The CDR3 runs 17 residues. This rearrangement joins TRBV5-3 to TRBJ2-1; 12 positions agree with TRBD2. TRBV5-3 is classed as an ORF, of uncertain function. The receptor's source is a man aged 18 to 29 in good health. Some clones in this sample may be carry-over from other donors' samples. Material: naive CD4+ T cells from PBMCs. Subset specified: CD45RA+ positively selected. CDR3: CARSLERLAGADNEQFF. In DNA form, the CDR3 reads TGTGCCAGAAGCTTGGAAAGACTAGCGGGAGCGGACAATGAGCAGTTCTTC.